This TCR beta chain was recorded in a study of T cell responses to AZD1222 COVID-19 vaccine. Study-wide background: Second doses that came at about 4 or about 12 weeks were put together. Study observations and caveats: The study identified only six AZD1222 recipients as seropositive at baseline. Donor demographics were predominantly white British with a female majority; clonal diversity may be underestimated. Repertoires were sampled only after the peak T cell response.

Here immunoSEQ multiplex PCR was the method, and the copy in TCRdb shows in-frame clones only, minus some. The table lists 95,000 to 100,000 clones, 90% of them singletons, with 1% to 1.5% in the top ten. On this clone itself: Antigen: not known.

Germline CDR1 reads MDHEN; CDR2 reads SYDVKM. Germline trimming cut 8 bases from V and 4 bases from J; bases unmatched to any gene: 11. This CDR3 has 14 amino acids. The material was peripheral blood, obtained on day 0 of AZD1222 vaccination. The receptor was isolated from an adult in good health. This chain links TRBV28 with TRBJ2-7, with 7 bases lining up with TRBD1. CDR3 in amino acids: CASCHSGTEYEQYF. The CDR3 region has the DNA TGTGCCAGCTGCCACTCCGGGACAGAATACGAGCAGTACTTC.